A single sample is the source of the 26 T cell receptor beta chains below, sequenced in a study of blood T cell repertoires in COVID-19. Sequencing was performed with immunoSEQ multiplex PCR; in TCRdb, only in-frame clones are kept and a portion is missing. The data hold about 230,000 clones, with around four fifths observed a single time. The specimen was peripheral blood. These receptors originate from a woman in her 70s with active or convalescent COVID-19.

This rearrangement joins TRBV5-8 to TRBJ1-5, with a tentative D call TRBD1 (5 bases). The V end lost 2 bases, the J end lost 5 bases, and 11 bases lay between the germline ends. The CDR3 length is 14 residues. Germline CDR1 SGHTS, CDR2 YDEGEE. Written as DNA, the CDR3 is TGTGCCAGCAGCTTCACACAGGAGCATCAGCCCCAGCATTTT. This encodes CASSFTQEHQPQHF.

This clone was seen a handful of times. V is TRBV5-4 and J is TRBJ1-5; D gene uncertain. Germline CDR1 SGHNT, CDR2 YYREEE (reference sequence). This CDR3 comprises 11 residues. V dropped 4 bases and J dropped 5 bases, with 4 bases sitting between them. The CDR3 bases are TGTGCCAGCAGCCCTCATCAGCCCCAGCATTTT. Protein sequence: CASSPHQPQHF.

V usage is TRBV3-1 (or the pseudogene TRBV3-2) and J usage is TRBJ1-6; D unclear. The V end lost 0 bases, the J end lost 9 bases, and 12 bases lay between the germline ends. This CDR3 region has 15 residues. CDR1 is LGHDT and CDR2 is YNNKEL in the germline V gene (reference sequence). CDR3 region: CASSQDGLRRSPLHF. CDR3 sequence (DNA): TGTGCCAGCAGCCAAGACGGGTTAAGACGTTCACCCCTCCACTTT.

The rearrangement links TRBV19 to TRBJ1-3; 7 bases align to TRBD1. Trimming removed 3 bases from V and 0 bases from J; junction bases left unmatched: 14. Germline loops: CDR1 LNHDA, CDR2 SQIVND (reference sequence). The CDR3 is 19 amino acids. The DNA for the CDR3 is TGTGCCAGTAGTATCGGCCCACCTACAGGGGACTCCTCTGGAAACACCATATATTTT. Translated: CASSIGPPTGDSSGNTIYF.

A few counts support this clone. The chain combines TRBV19 with TRBJ1-1, with 7 positions matching TRBD1. The CDR3 is 13 amino acids. Trimming at V came to 3 bases and at J to 4 bases, leaving 2 bases not matched to a gene. Germline V gene lookup returns CDR1 LNHDA and CDR2 SQIVND (reference sequence). CDR3 sequence (DNA): TGTGCCAGTAGTATCGCAGGGGGCACTGAAGCTTTCTTT. Protein product: CASSIAGGTEAFF.

The rearrangement uses TRBV6-1 and TRBJ2-7, with TRBD2 matching 7 bases. The V gene's germline CDR1 is MNHNS and CDR2 SASEGT. The V gene end was trimmed by 3 bases and the J gene end by 0 bases; junction bases not matched to a gene: 2. This CDR3 has 14 residues. The CDR3: CASSEGGFSYEQYF. The CDR3 DNA follows: TGTGCCAGCAGTGAGGGGGGGTTCTCCTACGAGCAGTACTTC.

The chain joins TRBV27 to TRBJ2-2, with 7 bases aligning to TRBD2. V was clipped by 7 bases and J by 3 bases; unmatched bases: 8. The CDR3 consists of 15 residues. Germline CDR1 MNHEY, CDR2 SMNVEV (reference sequence). The DNA of the CDR3 is TGTGCCAGCACCTGGGGGGGGTCAGACACCGGGGAGCTGTTTTTT. This codes for CASTWGGSDTGELFF.

The rearrangement links TRBV5-1 to TRBJ1-1; 10 nucleotides line up with TRBD1. Germline CDR1 reads SGHRS; CDR2 reads YFSETQ. V gave up 4 bases and J gave up 3 bases; unmatched junction bases: 3. CDR3 size: 14 residues. DNA for the CDR3: TGCGCCAGCAGCCCGGGACAGGGGTACACTGAAGCTTTCTTT. This gives the protein CASSPGQGYTEAFF.

This clone came up once. V is TRBV28 and J is TRBJ1-4; D is possibly TRBD1 (5 bases). Trimming left V 5 bases short and J 0 bases short, with 13 bases between. This CDR3 is 16 amino acids long. Germline V gives CDR1 MDHEN, CDR2 SYDVKM. The CDR3 reads CASSTRGAPTNEKLFF. In nucleotides, the CDR3 is TGTGCCAGCAGTACCCGCGGGGCACCAACTAATGAAAAACTGTTTTTT.

The J gene is TRBJ2-2, the V gene TRBV11-2; no reliable D call. The CDR3 totals 14 residues. The V and J ends lost 1 base and 4 bases respectively, with 7 bases between them. CDR1 and CDR2 from the germline V gene are SGHAT and FQNNGV. The CDR3 DNA reads TGTGCCAGCAGCTTAGGCAGAATCACCGGGGAGCTGTTTTTT. This gives the protein CASSLGRITGELFF.

The V gene is TRBV18, the J gene TRBJ1-1; 7 bases line up with TRBD1. CDR1 is KGHSH and CDR2 is LQKENI in the germline V gene. The CDR3 spans 15 residues. V dropped 3 bases and J dropped 3; count of bases not matched to a gene: 7. The DNA for the CDR3 is TGTGCCAGCTCACCTGCGACAGGGATGGACACTGAAGCTTTCTTT. Its protein product is CASSPATGMDTEAFF.

The V gene is TRBV7-9, the J gene TRBJ2-3, with D perhaps TRBD2 (6 bases). The CDR3 is 13 residues long. Germline assignment: CDR1 SEHNR and CDR2 FQNEAQ (reference sequence). V lost 1 base and J lost 6, with 8 bases in between. CDR3 in DNA: TGTGCCAGCAGCTTAGTTGGGGGGGATACGCAGTATTTT. It translates to CASSLVGGDTQYF.

Here the CDR3 DNA reads TGTGCCAGTAGTACCCTGGGACAGCCCCGCACAGATACGCAGTATTTT. Translated: CASSTLGQPRTDTQYF. This sequence joins TRBV19 and TRBJ2-3; 7 nucleotides line up with TRBD1. The V gene end was trimmed by 4 bases and the J gene end by 1 base; junction bases not matched to a gene: 8. The germline gives CDR1 LNHDA, CDR2 SQIVND (reference sequence). The CDR3 has 16 residues.

This clone occurred once. J is TRBJ1-1 and V is TRBV4-2; D unclear. V lost 0 bases to trimming and J lost 1 base, with 15 bases between them. Germline values: CDR1 LGHNA, CDR2 YNFKEQ. CDR3 length: 17 amino acids. The chain's CDR3 is CASSQDFGVGQNTEAFF. DNA of the CDR3: TGTGCCAGCAGCCAAGATTTCGGGGTCGGCCAGAACACTGAAGCTTTCTTT.

This chain links TRBV3-1 (or the pseudogene TRBV3-2) with TRBJ2-5; 11 nucleotides agree with TRBD2. The junction had 5 bases not matched to a gene; V was cut back by 0 bases and J by 5 bases. Germline V gene data show CDR1 as LGHDT and CDR2 as YNNKEL (reference sequence). The CDR3 extends over 16 amino acids. CDR3 protein: CASSQDPSGGRETQYF. CDR3 nucleotides: TGTGCCAGCAGCCAAGACCCTAGCGGGGGGCGGGAGACCCAGTACTTC.

In its sample, this clone was seen a few times. The DNA of the CDR3 is TGTGCCATCAGTGAAGGGGATTACGGCTACACCTTC. Encoded protein: CAISEGDYGYTF. The J gene is TRBJ1-2, the V gene TRBV10-3, with D perhaps matching TRBD1 (5 bases). The CDR3 spans 12 residues. Germline CDR1 ENHRY, CDR2 SYGVKD. Trimming stripped 3 bases from V and 8 bases from J, with 10 bases between.

This sequence joins TRBV3-1 (or the pseudogene TRBV3-2) and TRBJ2-7; D might be TRBD2 (5 bases). CDR1 and CDR2 from the germline V gene are LGHDT and YNNKEL (reference sequence). This CDR3 has 15 residues. Deletions cut 0 bases from V and 7 bases from J, with 16 bases between. The CDR3 DNA reads as TGTGCCAGCAGCCAAGACATTCGGGGTATAAGGGAGCAGTACTTC. Its translation: CASSQDIRGIREQYF.

The V call is TRBV2, the J call TRBJ2-5; 8 bases are a match to TRBD1. Looked up from germline, CDR1 is SNHLY and CDR2 is FYNNEI. V lost 6 bases and J lost 6; bases outside the gene matches: 3. The CDR3 extends over 12 amino acids. The CDR3 is CASRDREQTQYF. For the CDR3, the DNA is TGTGCCAGCAGGGACAGGGAACAGACCCAGTACTTC.

The chain links TRBV7-2 to TRBJ2-5; the match to TRBD2 covers 10 bases. Germline V gives CDR1 SGHTA, CDR2 FQGNSA. With V trimmed by 3 bases and J by 4 bases, 2 bases remained unmatched. The CDR3 has 14 residues. The CDR3 region is CASSLVAGGETQYF. In DNA form, the CDR3 reads TGTGCCAGCAGCTTGGTAGCGGGAGGAGAGACCCAGTACTTC.

The rearrangement links TRBV9 to TRBJ2-3, with 10 bases that match TRBD1. The junction had 4 bases not matched to a gene; V was cut back by 3 bases and J by 6 bases. Germline V lookup: CDR1 SGDLS, CDR2 YYNGEE. The CDR3 runs 14 residues. In DNA form, the CDR3 reads TGTGCCAGCAGCGCGGGACAGGGGTTGGATACGCAGTATTTT. Translating gives CASSAGQGLDTQYF.

This clone appeared once. This chain's CDR3 is CASRSRGDNGEKLFF. In DNA form, the CDR3 reads TGTGCCAGTAGGTCCCGGGGGGACAATGGAGAAAAACTGTTTTTT. The chain uses TRBV19 and TRBJ1-4; D is possibly TRBD1 (6 bases). The CDR3 is 15 residues long. Germline CDR1 reads LNHDA; CDR2 reads SQIVND (reference sequence). Trimming took 6 bases from V and 8 from J, leaving 19 bases between them.

This chain joins TRBV5-1 and TRBJ2-1, with D possibly TRBD2 on 6 matching bases. Germline assignment: CDR1 SGHRS and CDR2 YFSETQ. V lost 3 bases and J 8 bases, leaving 21 bases between the germline ends. CDR3 length equals 16 residues. This chain's CDR3 is CASSSEGRPAWDEQFF. CDR3 coding DNA: TGCGCCAGCAGCTCGGAGGGGCGGCCGGCCTGGGATGAGCAGTTCTTC.

This clone occurred a few times. The rearrangement joins TRBV5-4 to TRBJ2-2; 9 positions agree with TRBD1. Trimming removed 0 bases from V and 2 bases from J; junction bases left unmatched: 5. Germline V lookup: CDR1 SGHNT, CDR2 YYREEE (reference sequence). This CDR3 spans 17 amino acids. CDR3 loop: CASSLGGGQGNTGELFF. The CDR3 nucleotides are TGTGCCAGCAGCTTGGGAGGGGGACAGGGAAACACCGGGGAGCTGTTTTTT. Based on the CDR3 plus reference TRBV5-4 and TRBJ2-2, the full variable domain is ETGVTQSPTHLIKTRGQQVTLRCSSQSGHNTVSWYQQALGQGPQFIFQYYREEENGRGNFPPRFSGLQFPNYSSELNVNALELDDSALYLCASSLGGGQGNTGELFFGEGSRLTVL.

The chain joins TRBV7-9 to TRBJ1-2, with TRBD1 matching over 8 bases. V lost 3 bases to trimming and J lost 0 bases; unmatched junction nucleotides: 6. CDR1 is SEHNR, CDR2 FQNEAQ, per germline (reference sequence). The CDR3 is 16 amino acids. CDR3 in DNA: TGTGCCAGCAGCTTCCGGACAGGGCAAACTAACTATGGCTACACCTTC. It is translated as CASSFRTGQTNYGYTF.

The chain employs TRBV9 and TRBJ2-5; D gene unclear. The CDR3 loop spans 14 amino acids. Between the trimmed V and J ends, which lost 0 bases and 1 base, there was a span of 7 bases. Germline CDR1 is SGDLS and CDR2 is YYNGEE. The CDR3 nucleotides are TGTGCCAGCAGCGTAGATGGCAGCCAAGAGACCCAGTACTTC. Amino acids: CASSVDGSQETQYF.

The chain employs TRBV5-1 and TRBJ2-2; D remains unclear. The CDR3 runs to 15 residues. Germline CDR1 and CDR2: SGHRS and YFSETQ. V was cut by 0 bases and J by 0 bases, with 6 bases left in between. The CDR3 is CASSLDGSNTGELFF. CDR3 in DNA: TGCGCCAGCAGCTTGGACGGGTCGAACACCGGGGAGCTGTTTTTT.